This entry lists 25 T cell receptor beta chains sequenced from one sample in a study of T cell clonotyping in hematopoietic cell transplantation. The table came from immunoSEQ multiplex PCR; TCRdb's copy has only in-frame clones and leaves some out. The sample holds 9,500 to 14,000 clones, under 95% seen once. Time point described: recipient sample about 28 days before transplant, after cytoreduction. Sequenced here: peripheral blood mononuclear cells, sampled before stem cell transplant. The receptors were gathered from a woman in her thirties or forties with acute myeloid leukemia. Some clones in this sample may be carry-over from other donors' samples.

This clone appeared a single time. V is TRBV6-1 and J is TRBJ1-5; TRBD1 might be the D (5 bases). The germline gives CDR1 MNHNS, CDR2 SASEGT. The length of the CDR3 is 14 residues. With 0 bases removed from V and 2 bases from J, the gap between germline ends came to 5 bases. The CDR3 region is CASSEATGNQPQHF. CDR3 bases: TGTGCCAGCAGTGAAGCGACAGGCAATCAGCCCCAGCATTTT.

The chain couples TRBV4-3 to TRBJ2-7; D not resolved. The CDR3 has 15 residues. Trimming removed 0 bases from V and 9 bases from J, with 18 bases in between. The germline V gene encodes CDR1 LGHNA and CDR2 YSLEER. CDR3 amino acids: CASSQDLRETFPQYF. The CDR3 nucleotides read TGCGCCAGCAGCCAAGATCTGAGAGAGACATTTCCGCAGTACTTC.

The chain links TRBV15 to TRBJ2-7; 13 nucleotides align to TRBD2. The CDR3 runs to 17 residues. CDR1 and CDR2 from the germline V gene are LNHNV and YYDKDF (reference sequence). With 0 bases clipped from V and 3 bases from J, the junction kept 5 bases outside the gene matches. DNA for the CDR3: TGTGCCACCAGCAGAGATTTTGGGACTAGCGGGAACTACGAGCAGTACTTC. It codes for CATSRDFGTSGNYEQYF.

V and J are TRBV30 and TRBJ1-1, with 8 bases identical to TRBD1. With V trimmed by 4 bases and J by 5 bases, 6 bases remained unmatched. Looked up from germline, CDR1 is GTSNPN and CDR2 is SVGIG (reference sequence). The CDR3 is 13 amino acids. In nucleotides, the CDR3 is TGTGCCTGGACGAGACAGGGGAGTACTGAAGCTTTCTTT. Its translation is CAWTRQGSTEAFF.

The rearrangement links TRBV7-6 to TRBJ2-3; TRBD2 is a possible D gene (6 bases). Germline assignment: CDR1 SGHVS and CDR2 FNYEAQ. The CDR3 sequence is 16 residues long. Trimming removed 3 bases at V and 2 bases at J, with 15 bases between. This CDR3 is CASSLGVRLDTDTQYF. Here the CDR3 DNA reads TGTGCCAGCAGCTTGGGGGTGAGACTAGACACAGATACGCAGTATTTT. Full variable domain (remainder filled in from reference TRBV7-6 and TRBJ2-3): GAGVSQSPRYKVTKRGQDVALRCDPISGHVSLYWYRQALGQGPEFLTYFNYEAQQDKSGLPNDRFSAERPEGSISTLTIQRTEQRDSAMYRCASSLGVRLDTDTQYFGPGTRLTVL.

V is TRBV11-2 and J is TRBJ2-1, with D possibly TRBD2 on 6 matching bases. CDR1 is SGHAT, CDR2 FQNNGV, per germline. Trimming left V 4 bases short and J 1 base short, with 20 bases between. The CDR3 is 18 residues long. CDR3 sequence: CASSSPRYWRESYNEQFF. CDR3 sequence (DNA): TGTGCCAGCAGCTCACCCAGGTATTGGCGGGAATCCTACAATGAGCAGTTCTTC.

This clone has a single count. This chain links TRBV5-1 with TRBJ2-7, with TRBD2 matching over 7 bases. V gave up 5 bases and J gave up 1 base; unmatched junction bases: 15. CDR1 is SGHRS, CDR2 YFSETQ, per germline. This CDR3 is built from 17 residues. The CDR3 reads CASRWSGVLAESYEQYF. The CDR3 region has the DNA TGCGCCAGCAGGTGGAGTGGGGTTCTAGCGGAATCCTACGAGCAGTACTTC.

The chain couples TRBV11-2 to TRBJ1-4; a possible D gene is TRBD1 (5 bases). The germline gives CDR1 SGHAT, CDR2 FQNNGV. The CDR3 has 14 residues. V was trimmed by 5 bases and J by 5 bases, leaving 12 bases between them. The CDR3: CASSRAGGNEKLFF. The CDR3 nucleotides read TGTGCCAGCAGCCGAGCGGGGGGGAATGAAAAACTGTTTTTT.

The CDR3 sequence is CSVPGPYEQYF. As DNA, the CDR3 is TGCAGCGTTCCGGGACCCTACGAGCAGTACTTC. The rearrangement uses TRBV29-1 and TRBJ2-7, with D possibly being TRBD1 or TRBD2 (5 bases each). In germline, CDR1 is SQVTM, CDR2 ANQGSEA. Trimming removed 5 bases from V and 2 bases from J, with 7 bases in between. The CDR3 extends over 11 amino acids.

The chain links TRBV5-1 to TRBJ1-1; weak D call: TRBD1 (5 bases). V lost 0 bases and J lost 4, with 7 bases in between. This CDR3 has 13 amino acids. CDR1 is SGHRS and CDR2 is YFSETQ in the germline V gene. CDR3 loop: CASSLGGVTEAFF. DNA of the CDR3: TGCGCCAGCAGCTTGGGAGGGGTCACTGAAGCTTTCTTT.

The chain links TRBV9 to TRBJ2-5, with D hard to call. Germline values: CDR1 SGDLS, CDR2 YYNGEE. V was pared by 0 bases and J by 3 bases, with 6 bases between. The CDR3 is 13 residues long. Written as DNA, the CDR3 is TGTGCCAGCAGCGTAGCTGGGAAAGAGACCCAGTACTTC. It is translated as CASSVAGKETQYF.

The chain combines TRBV10-3 with TRBJ1-5, with a tentative D call TRBD1 (6 bases). From germline, CDR1 is ENHRY and CDR2 SYGVKD. The length of the CDR3 is 14 residues. Trimming took off 4 bases at V and 3 bases at J, with 10 bases between the two ends. CDR3 sequence (DNA): TGTGCCATCAGTGTGGGGGGCAACAATCAGCCCCAGCATTTT. It is translated as CAISVGGNNQPQHF.

This rearrangement joins TRBV5-6 to TRBJ2-7; D call uncertain. The CDR3 is 12 residues long. V lost 3 bases to trimming and J lost 2 bases, with 6 bases between them. Germline V CDR1 and CDR2: SGHDT, YYEEEE. CDR3 in DNA: TGTGCCAGCAGCTCCTGGGCCTACGAGCAGTACTTC. It is translated as CASSSWAYEQYF.

This chain uses TRBV29-1 with TRBJ1-4; 10 bases are shared with TRBD1. This CDR3 contains 14 residues. Germline loops: CDR1 SQVTM, CDR2 ANQGSEA. Trimming at V came to 1 base and at J to 14 bases, leaving 10 bases not matched to a gene. The CDR3 nucleotides are TGCAGCGTTGAAGGGACAGGGGGAAATCCGGGGCTGTTTTTT. Translated, it gives CSVEGTGGNPGLFF.

This chain uses TRBV29-1 with TRBJ1-1, with a possible D match to TRBD1 (6 bases). The V and J ends lost 2 bases and 5 bases respectively, with 9 bases between them. CDR1 and CDR2 from the germline V gene are SQVTM and ANQGSEA. This CDR3 is built from 12 residues. In DNA form, the CDR3 reads TGCAGCGTTGAAAGGGGGGGGACTGAAGCTTTCTTT. This encodes CSVERGGTEAFF.

The chain is built from TRBV13 and TRBJ2-5, with TRBD1 identical over 7 bases. From germline, CDR1 is PRHDT and CDR2 FYEKMQ (reference sequence). The J segment lost 2 bases and the V segment lost 4 bases, leaving 7 bases of the junction unmatched. This CDR3 contains 15 residues. The CDR3 reads CASSSTDRAQETQYF. Written as DNA, the CDR3 is TGTGCCAGCAGCTCTACCGACAGGGCGCAAGAGACCCAGTACTTC.

The genes are TRBV19 and TRBJ2-5; tentative D call: TRBD1 (5 bases). CDR1 is LNHDA and CDR2 is SQIVND in the germline V gene (reference sequence). Trimming cost V 3 bases and J 5 bases, with 7 bases left between them. The CDR3 length is 12 residues. The CDR3 is CASSMGRETQYF. Here the CDR3 DNA reads TGTGCCAGTAGTATGGGGCGCGAGACCCAGTACTTC.

CDR3 DNA: TGTGCCAGTAGTCCAACAGGGGCGAACACTGAAGCTTTCTTT. Translation gives CASSPTGANTEAFF. The chain recombines TRBV19 with TRBJ1-1; TRBD1 agrees at 7 bases. Looked up from germline, CDR1 is LNHDA and CDR2 is SQIVND (reference sequence). With V trimmed by 5 bases and J by 1 base, 4 bases remained unmatched. The CDR3 sequence is 14 residues long.

The chain couples TRBV27 to TRBJ1-1; D unclear. Per the germline V gene, CDR1 is MNHEY and CDR2 is SMNVEV (reference sequence). This CDR3 is 13 amino acids long. V was cut by 5 bases and J by 3 bases, with 10 bases left in between. The CDR3 is CASSHTWDTEAFF. In DNA form, the CDR3 reads TGTGCCAGCAGTCATACATGGGACACTGAAGCTTTCTTT.

The J gene is TRBJ1-5, the V gene TRBV29-1; possibly TRBD1 for D (6 bases). The CDR3 runs 12 residues. V dropped 4 bases and J dropped 2 bases, with 6 bases sitting between them. CDR1 SQVTM and CDR2 ANQGSEA come from the germline V gene. The CDR3 spells CSVGGRNQPQHF. The CDR3 nucleotides are TGCAGCGTTGGGGGGCGCAATCAGCCCCAGCATTTT. The whole variable domain, filled in from reference TRBV29-1 and TRBJ1-5, reads SAVISQKPSRDICQRGTSLTIQCQVDSQVTMMFWYRQQPGQSLTLIATANQGSEATYESGFVIDKFPISRPNLTFSTLTVSNMSPEDSSIYLCSVGGRNQPQHFGDGTRLSIL.

This chain joins TRBV11-2 and TRBJ1-1, with 8 bases lining up with TRBD1. The CDR3 runs to 14 residues. The ends lost 5 bases at V and 5 bases at J; junction bases unmatched: 7. CDR1 SGHAT and CDR2 FQNNGV come from the germline V gene. The CDR3 nucleotides read TGTGCCAGCAGCCCCGGACAGGGTGGGACTGAAGCTTTCTTT. Translation gives CASSPGQGGTEAFF. Full variable domain (missing parts from reference TRBV11-2 and TRBJ1-1): EAGVAQSPRYKIIEKRQSVAFWCNPISGHATLYWYQQILGQGPKLLIQFQNNGVVDDSQLPKDRFSAERLKGVDSTLKIQPAKLEDSAVYLCASSPGQGGTEAFFGQGTRLTVV.

V usage is TRBV7-2 and J usage is TRBJ2-7, with TRBD2 matching over 9 bases. Looked up from germline, CDR1 is SGHTA and CDR2 is FQGNSA. The CDR3 totals 14 residues. V gave up 5 bases and J gave up 4 bases; unmatched junction bases: 6. DNA of the CDR3: TGTGCCAGCAGCCGAACTAGCGGGCGGTACGAGCAGTACTTC. Residues: CASSRTSGRYEQYF.

This sequence joins TRBV4-2 and TRBJ1-4; D remains unclear. V was shortened by 7 bases and J by 8 bases, with 14 bases between the two germline ends. The CDR3 is 13 amino acids. Germline CDR1 and CDR2: LGHNA and YNFKEQ. CDR3: CASTPFGREKLFF. The CDR3 nucleotides read TGTGCCAGCACCCCGTTCGGGAGAGAAAAACTGTTTTTT.

The rearrangement uses TRBV7-2 and TRBJ2-1; TRBD2 agrees at 10 bases. The CDR3 totals 16 residues. Losses at the gene ends were 2 bases for V and 6 bases for J; bases not matched to a gene: 7. Germline values: CDR1 SGHTA, CDR2 FQGNSA. The CDR3 bases are TGTGCCAGCAGCTTACTACCTAGCGGGAGTAGCAATGAGCAGTTCTTC. It encodes CASSLLPSGSSNEQFF. Complete variable domain (other parts from reference TRBV7-2 and TRBJ2-1): GAGVSQSPSNKVTEKGKDVELRCDPISGHTALYWYRQSLGQGLEFLIYFQGNSAPDKSGLPSDRFSAERTGGSVSTLTIQRTQQEDSAVYLCASSLLPSGSSNEQFFGPGTRLTVL.

The rearrangement joins TRBV7-2 to TRBJ2-3, with 11 bases that match TRBD1. This CDR3 contains 16 residues. Trimming at V came to 4 bases and at J to 0 bases, leaving 3 bases not matched to a gene. Germline loops: CDR1 SGHTA, CDR2 FQGNSA. CDR3 in amino acids: CASSSRDRGSTDTQYF. The CDR3 DNA sequence: TGTGCCAGCAGCTCCCGGGACAGGGGGAGCACAGATACGCAGTATTTT.